This TCR beta chain was captured in a study of EBV T-cell therapy then PD-1 blockade in nasopharyngeal carcinoma. Concerning this clone itself: The antigen remains undetermined.

The treatment here: AdE1-LMPpoly-expanded autologous EBV-specific T-cell therapy followed by anti-PD-1 nivolumab. The CDR3 runs to 13 residues. V was pared by 5 bases and J by 6 bases, with 9 bases between. Germline V gene data show CDR1 as KGHDR and CDR2 as SFDVKD. Method: immunoSEQ multiplex PCR; TCRdb's copy keeps in-frame clones and lacks some. The repertoire holds about 22,000 clones, with approximately 83% as singletons. The chain has TRBV24-1 and TRBJ2-2; D is unclear. The source of this sequence is a man aged 40-49 years with nasopharyngeal carcinoma. The specimen was CD8+ T cells from blood, collected at day -245 from a patient whose treatment included autologous EBV-specific T cells and nivolumab. The CDR3 loop reads CATSVVDAGELFF. Written as DNA, the CDR3 is TGTGCCACCAGTGTCGTGGACGCCGGGGAGCTGTTTTTT.